This T cell receptor (beta chain) is from a study of cytomegalovirus exposure and HLA in healthy donors. Study-wide points: Using a false discovery rate of 0.05, a later analysis showed that roughly 16,000 TCR beta sequences were associated with HLA alleles. For most subjects, TCR beta sequences were reported to predict HLA-A and HLA-B alleles with accuracy. TCR beta V- and J-gene trimming was later associated with a missense DCLRE1C variant.

Vbeta (60) and Jbeta (13) primers were used in the PCR. Sequenced by immunoSEQ multiplex PCR; TCRdb stores in-frame clones only, minus some. Of roughly 140,000 clones detected, around three quarters appear once; the ten largest clones hold nearly 7%. Of note for this clone: Its antigen is not identified. The junction departs from the called germline gene at one end, perhaps through a read error.

The germline V gene has CDR1 SGHAT and CDR2 FQNNGV. The CDR3 has 14 residues. The source is a man aged 35 to 55 in good health and CMV-seropositive. Material: PBMCs. The chain carries TRBV11-2 and TRBJ1-2; no firm D call. CDR3: CASSLDSVSPGYPF. The CDR3 nucleotides are TGTGCCAGCAGCTTAGATAGTGTGTCTCCAGGCTACCCCTTC.